The 20 T cell receptor beta chains listed next were all sequenced from one sample in a study of OX40 agonist ivuxolimab in advanced cancers. Produced via immunoSEQ multiplex PCR; TCRdb's table is partial and in-frame only. Of 94,000 or so clones listed, around 80% were seen once; the top ten hold less than 6%. The sequenced sample was CD4+ or CD8+ T cells sorted from blood, obtained in a trial of the OX40 agonist ivuxolimab. The origin of the receptors is an adult with an advanced solid tumor such as melanoma, head and neck, liver or kidney cancer.

This clone was observed once. The chain joins TRBV7-8 to TRBJ2-7; 9 bases line up with TRBD1. The CDR3 extends over 14 amino acids. J gave up 2 bases and V 2 bases, and 1 base lay outside the gene matches. Germline lookup yields CDR1 SGHVS and CDR2 FQNEAQ. The CDR3 loop is CASSLRQGAYEQYF. CDR3 nucleotides: TGTGCCAGCAGCTTAAGACAGGGGGCCTACGAGCAGTACTTC.

This clone has just one count. The chain is built from TRBV20-1 and TRBJ2-3; the D is unclear. Trimming pared 6 bases from V and 6 bases from J, leaving 7 bases between. From germline, CDR1 is DFQATT and CDR2 SNEGSKA (reference sequence). The CDR3 loop spans 10 amino acids. Here the CDR3 reads CSALTDTQYF. DNA for the CDR3: TGCAGTGCCCTAACGGATACGCAGTATTTT.

This chain links TRBV6-5 with TRBJ2-7, with TRBD1 identical over 8 bases. There are 13 residues in the CDR3. Germline CDR1 and CDR2: MNHEY and SVGAGI. J was trimmed by 2 bases and V by 6 bases; bases with no gene match: 3. The CDR3 is CASRRDRTYEQYF. The DNA for the CDR3 is TGTGCCAGCAGGCGGGACAGGACCTACGAGCAGTACTTC.

The chain is built from TRBV12-5 and TRBJ2-3; the match to TRBD2 covers 8 bases. Germline V gene lookup returns CDR1 LGHNT and CDR2 FRNRAP. V was clipped by 6 bases and J by 5 bases; unmatched bases: 13. This CDR3 has 16 amino acids. The CDR3 nucleotides read TGTGCTAGTGGGAATCTAGCGGGTGGGGCTGGAGATACGCAGTATTTT. It specifies CASGNLAGGAGDTQYF.

As concerns this clone: This sample includes further DNA sequences coding for the same CDR3. The CDR3 sequence: CASSPAYEQYF. The CDR3 nucleotides are TGTGCCAGCTCACCAGCCTACGAGCAGTACTTC. This chain connects TRBV18 to TRBJ2-7; the D is unclear. The CDR3 has 11 residues. The V end lost 2 bases, the J end lost 2 bases, and 1 base lay between the germline ends. The germline V gene has CDR1 KGHSH and CDR2 LQKENI.

The J gene is TRBJ2-1, the V gene TRBV5-1; 9 nucleotides agree with TRBD2. The CDR3 has 15 residues. After removal of 3 bases from V and 4 bases from J, the junction contained 5 bases not matched to a gene. Germline loops: CDR1 SGHRS, CDR2 YFSETQ. CDR3 sequence: CASSSAGGPYNEQFF. CDR3 coding DNA: TGCGCCAGCAGCTCGGCGGGGGGGCCTTACAATGAGCAGTTCTTC.

This clone came up once. This chain joins TRBV4-2 and TRBJ2-1; 8 nucleotides line up with TRBD1. CDR3 length: 15 amino acids. V lost 3 bases to trimming and J lost 2 bases; unmatched junction nucleotides: 3. Germline V gene data show CDR1 as LGHNA and CDR2 as YNFKEQ. In DNA, the CDR3 is TGTGCCAGCAGCCAGGACAGGGATCCCTACAATGAGCAGTTCTTC. Translating gives CASSQDRDPYNEQFF.

The chain combines TRBV15 with TRBJ1-2; a weak D match, TRBD1 (6 bases). The CDR3 has 17 amino acids. Between the trimmed V and J ends, which lost 5 bases and 8 bases, there was a span of 27 bases. The V gene's germline CDR1 is LNHNV and CDR2 YYDKDF (reference sequence). The CDR3 coding sequence is TGTGCCACCAGCCGAGCTCTAAGTGGGGGGGGCGCTGGCGGCTACACCTTC. Protein: CATSRALSGGGAGGYTF.

This chain connects TRBV6-5 to TRBJ1-1; D unclear. The V end lost 8 bases, the J end lost 0 bases, and 4 bases lay between the germline ends. CDR1 is MNHEY and CDR2 is SVGAGI in the germline V gene. The CDR3 length is 11 residues. The DNA for the CDR3 is TGTGCCAGCCACCTGAACACTGAAGCTTTCTTT. This gives the protein CASHLNTEAFF.

This clone turned up a few times. The chain has TRBV2 and TRBJ2-5, with D perhaps matching TRBD2 (6 bases). The germline V and J ends were trimmed by 0 bases and 11 bases, with 25 bases remaining between them. This CDR3 is 17 amino acids long. Germline CDR1 and CDR2: SNHLY and FYNNEI. Here the CDR3 reads CASSEARGPSAEESQYF. CDR3 sequence (DNA): TGTGCCAGCAGTGAAGCGCGAGGCCCTAGCGCCGAAGAGAGTCAGTACTTC.

This chain uses TRBV27 with TRBJ2-3; 9 bases agree with TRBD1. The CDR3 runs 17 residues. J was trimmed by 0 bases and V by 4 bases; bases with no gene match: 8. In germline, CDR1 is MNHEY, CDR2 SMNVEV (reference sequence). The CDR3 DNA reads as TGTGCCAGCAGTTCACCGGGACAGGGATATAGCACAGATACGCAGTATTTT. It encodes CASSSPGQGYSTDTQYF.

The gene calls are TRBV5-6 and TRBJ2-3; no clear D gene. The V end lost 1 base, the J end lost 6 bases, and 12 bases lay between the germline ends. Germline V gene sequence: CDR1 SGHDT, CDR2 YYEEEE. The CDR3 runs to 14 residues. In DNA, the CDR3 is TGTGCCAGCAGCTTGAGGAATAGTCTGGATACGCAGTATTTT. Translating it yields CASSLRNSLDTQYF. Together with reference TRBV5-6 and TRBJ2-3, the CDR3 gives the full variable domain: DAGVTQSPTHLIKTRGQQVTLRCSPKSGHDTVSWYQQALGQGPQFIFQYYEEEERQRGNFPDRFSGHQFPNYSSELNVNALLLGDSALYLCASSLRNSLDTQYFGPGTRLTVL.

This clone was recorded a few times. The J gene is TRBJ2-2, the V gene TRBV18; 7 positions agree with TRBD1. CDR3 length: 14 amino acids. Germline CDR1 and CDR2: KGHSH and LQKENI. With 5 bases clipped from V and 4 bases from J, the junction kept 4 bases outside the gene matches. Written as DNA, the CDR3 is TGTGCCAGCTCAGGGGACAGCCGCACCGGGGAGCTGTTTTTT. This translates into CASSGDSRTGELFF.

V and J are TRBV7-2 and TRBJ2-1; the D gene is possibly TRBD2 (5 bases). V dropped 0 bases and J dropped 10 bases, with 22 bases sitting between them. Germline CDR1 SGHTA, CDR2 FQGNSA. This CDR3 spans 17 amino acids. The CDR3 loop reads CASSLAKATILSGEQFF. In nucleotides, the CDR3 is TGTGCCAGCAGCTTAGCCAAGGCGACCATTCTCTCGGGGGAGCAGTTCTTC.

The chain uses TRBV21-1 and TRBJ2-7; TRBD1, the table's D call, was not compared with the DNA. TRBV21-1 is annotated as a pseudogene. The CDR3 loop spans 14 amino acids. CDR3 in DNA: TGTGCCAGCAGCAAATGGGGCCCCTCCTACGAGCAGTACTTC. As protein: CASSKWGPSYEQYF.

The chain has TRBV27 and TRBJ2-2; possibly TRBD1 for D (6 bases). Germline assignment: CDR1 MNHEY and CDR2 SMNVEV (reference sequence). The length of the CDR3 is 15 residues. V lost 10 bases, J lost 4 bases, and 19 bases lay in between. The CDR3 here is CATRRMRTATGELFF. CDR3 DNA: TGTGCCACCCGAAGGATGAGGACAGCCACCGGGGAGCTGTTTTTT.

The chain joins TRBV7-7 to TRBJ2-5; TRBD1 matches 7 bases. The J call may be faulty, since TRBJ2-7 better matches the DNA end. Germline V gives CDR1 SSHAT, CDR2 FNYEAQ (reference sequence). The CDR3 is 14 amino acids. The CDR3 is CASSLGTGSYEQYF. The CDR3 DNA is TGTGCCAGCAGCTTAGGGACAGGCTCCTACGAGCAGTACTTC.

CDR3 loop: CASRRLAGNNEQFF. CDR3 coding DNA: TGCGCCAGCCGACGACTAGCGGGAAACAATGAGCAGTTCTTC. The genes are TRBV5-1 and TRBJ2-1; 11 bases align to TRBD2. Trimming at V came to 7 bases and at J to 5 bases, leaving 5 bases not matched to a gene. CDR3 length: 14 amino acids. Germline values: CDR1 SGHRS, CDR2 YFSETQ.

This clone was picked up one time. This chain uses TRBV19 with TRBJ1-5, with 8 bases aligning to TRBD1. V dropped 3 bases and J dropped 4; count of bases not matched to a gene: 8. The germline CDR1 and CDR2 sequences are LNHDA and SQIVND (reference sequence). This CDR3 has 16 amino acids. CDR3 amino acids: CASSIPRGTGNQPQHF. DNA for the CDR3: TGTGCCAGTAGTATCCCTCGGGGGACAGGTAATCAGCCCCAGCATTTT.

The chain carries TRBV5-5 and TRBJ2-7, with 8 bases identical to TRBD1. This CDR3 region has 14 residues. CDR1 SGHKS and CDR2 YYEKEE come from the germline V gene (reference sequence). V lost 4 bases to trimming and J lost 2 bases; unmatched junction nucleotides: 5. Here the CDR3 DNA reads TGTGCCAGCAGCCTCGGGACAGGCCCCTACGAGCAGTACTTC. Translation gives CASSLGTGPYEQYF.